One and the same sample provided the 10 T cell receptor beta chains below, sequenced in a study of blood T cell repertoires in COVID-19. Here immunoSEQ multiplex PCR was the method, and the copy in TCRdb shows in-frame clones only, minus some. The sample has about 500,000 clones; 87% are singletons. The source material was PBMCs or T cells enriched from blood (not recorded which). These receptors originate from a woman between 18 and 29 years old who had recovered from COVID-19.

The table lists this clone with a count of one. The CDR3 DNA is TGCGCCAGCAGCCAAGATTGGCCAGACAATCAGCCCCAGCATTTT. It yields the protein CASSQDWPDNQPQHF. This sequence joins TRBV4-1 and TRBJ1-5; D unclear. CDR1 MGHRA and CDR2 YSYEKL come from the germline V gene. The CDR3 consists of 15 residues. Trimming removed 0 bases from V and 3 bases from J, with 9 bases in between.

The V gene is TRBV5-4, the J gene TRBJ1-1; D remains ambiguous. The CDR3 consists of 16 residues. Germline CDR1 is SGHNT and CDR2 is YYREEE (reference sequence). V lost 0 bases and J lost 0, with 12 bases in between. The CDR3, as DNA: TGTGCCAGCAGCTTGGCCGTGCAGAAACTGAACACTGAAGCTTTCTTT. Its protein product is CASSLAVQKLNTEAFF.

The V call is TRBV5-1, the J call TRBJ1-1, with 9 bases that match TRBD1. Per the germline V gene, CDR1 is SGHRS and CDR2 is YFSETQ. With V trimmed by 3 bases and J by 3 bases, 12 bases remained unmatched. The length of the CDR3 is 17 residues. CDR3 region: CASSSRQGGFSDTEAFF. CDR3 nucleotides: TGCGCCAGCAGCTCCCGACAGGGGGGGTTCTCGGACACTGAAGCTTTCTTT.

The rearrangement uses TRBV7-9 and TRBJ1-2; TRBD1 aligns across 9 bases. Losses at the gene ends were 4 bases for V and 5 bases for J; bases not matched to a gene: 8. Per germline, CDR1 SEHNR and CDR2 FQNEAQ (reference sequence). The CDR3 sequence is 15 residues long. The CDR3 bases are TGTGCCAGCAGCTCAGCGACAGGGGGGAGGTATGGCTACACCTTC. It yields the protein CASSSATGGRYGYTF. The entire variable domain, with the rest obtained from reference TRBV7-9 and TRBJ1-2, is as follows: DTGVSQNPRHKITKRGQNVTFRCDPISEHNRLYWYRQTLGQGPEFLTYFQNEAQLEKSRLLSDRFSAERPKGSFSTLEIQRTEQGDSAMYLCASSSATGGRYGYTFGSGTRLTVV.

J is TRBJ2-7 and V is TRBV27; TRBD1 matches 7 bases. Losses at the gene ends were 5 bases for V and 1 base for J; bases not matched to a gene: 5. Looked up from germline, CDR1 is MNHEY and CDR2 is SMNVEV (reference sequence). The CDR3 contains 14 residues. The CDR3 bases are TGTGCCAGCAGTCGGACAGGCCAATCCTACGAGCAGTACTTC. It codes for CASSRTGQSYEQYF.

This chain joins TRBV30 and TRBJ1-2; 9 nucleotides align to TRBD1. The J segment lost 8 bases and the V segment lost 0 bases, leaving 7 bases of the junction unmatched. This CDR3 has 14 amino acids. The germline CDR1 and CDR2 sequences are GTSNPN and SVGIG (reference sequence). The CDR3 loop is CAWSVNRGLGGYTF. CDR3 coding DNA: TGTGCCTGGAGTGTAAACAGGGGGCTGGGGGGCTACACCTTC.

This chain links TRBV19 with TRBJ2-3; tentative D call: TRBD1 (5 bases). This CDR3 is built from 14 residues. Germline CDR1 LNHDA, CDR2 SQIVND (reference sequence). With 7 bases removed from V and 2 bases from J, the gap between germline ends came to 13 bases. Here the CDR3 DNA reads TGTGCCAGTAAAGTCGCCAGGGACACAGATACGCAGTATTTT. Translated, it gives CASKVARDTDTQYF.

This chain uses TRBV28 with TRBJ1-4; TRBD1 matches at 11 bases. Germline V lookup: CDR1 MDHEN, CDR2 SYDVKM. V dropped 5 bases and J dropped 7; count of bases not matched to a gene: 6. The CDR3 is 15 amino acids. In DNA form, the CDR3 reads TGTGCCAGCAGTCCGGACAGGGGGCGGGGTGAAAAACTGTTTTTT. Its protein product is CASSPDRGRGEKLFF.

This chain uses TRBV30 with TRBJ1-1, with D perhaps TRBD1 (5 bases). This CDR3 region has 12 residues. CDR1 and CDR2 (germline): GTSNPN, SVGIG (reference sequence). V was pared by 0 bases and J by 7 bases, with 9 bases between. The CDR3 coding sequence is TGTGCCTGGAGTGTTTCAGGGAATGAAGCTTTCTTT. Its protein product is CAWSVSGNEAFF.

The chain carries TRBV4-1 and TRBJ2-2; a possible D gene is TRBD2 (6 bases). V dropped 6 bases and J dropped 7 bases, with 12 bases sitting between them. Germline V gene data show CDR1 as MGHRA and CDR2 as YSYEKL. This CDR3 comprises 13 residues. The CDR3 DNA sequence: TGCGCCAGCAGTCGGGACTTTAACGGGGAGCTGTTTTTT. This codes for CASSRDFNGELFF.